This TCR beta chain was documented in a study of T cell repertoires in cytomegalovirus infection (dated by TCRdb to between 2018 and 2020). With respect to the entire study: The HLA type of each donor mattered for the analysis, because public TCR beta signatures pointed to carriage of CMV infection along with the matching HLA type.

General study outcomes and caveats: The ex vivo response was dominated by HLA-C-restricted CMV-specific TCR beta clonotypes, which also provided the single most frequent clonotype in two of eight donors. In both this cohort and an independent cohort of some 350 donors, the cumulative frequency of public TCR beta family members distinguished carriers of CMV infection plus the relevant HLA type.

Sequencing took place on an Illumina HiSeq 1500. TCRdb trimmed public reads at Q25 via fastp, called clones via MiXCR and kept in-frame beta chains. Each CDR3 protein appears once, grouped with its most common genes and DNA. This sample lists 150,000 to 200,000 distinct CDR3 sequences; approximately 17% were detected once. The ten largest clones capture under 20% of the sample. Looking up the germline V gene yields CDR1 MNHEY and CDR2 SVGAGI. The CDR3 has 14 amino acids, counting the end cysteine and phenylalanine. The retained sequence is limited to the CDR3, 42 bases, with the frame set at the first base. As for this clonotype: Its antigen has not been determined. Sequence at one end of the junction differs from germline and may be a read error.

The sample consisted of CD8+ T cells from PBMCs. The clonotype comes from a human donor in good health (CMV status not recorded). Some clones in this sample may be carry-over from other donors' samples. The chain is encoded by TRBV6-5 joined to TRBJ1-1; the junction holds 8 bases that match TRBD1. In nucleotides, the sequence is TGTGCCCGCAGTTACTCTCAGGGGGCGACTGAAGCTTTCTTT. This translates into CARSYSQGATEAFF.